One TCR beta chain is described in this entry. The CDR3 consists of 13 residues. Between the trimmed V and J ends, which lost 6 bases and 12 bases, there was a span of 17 bases. Germline loops: CDR1 MNHNS, CDR2 SASEGT. These data belong to a study of chronic HIV infection and antiretroviral therapy. TCRdb recomputed calls from the 5' RACE reads with MiXCR, one row per CDR3 protein. The repertoire holds 40,000 to 60,000 distinct CDR3 sequences, approximately 19% seen once, with approximately 3% in the top ten. This clonotype was sampled from an adult who had HIV and had not received antiretroviral therapy, or was an uninfected healthy control (not recorded which). The chain combines TRBV6-1 with TRBJ1-4; D is uncertain. The sequenced sample consisted of peripheral blood. The CDR3 spells CASSHGDGEELFF. CDR3 bases: TGTGCCAGCAGCCACGGGGATGGAGAAGAACTGTTTTTT.